This T cell receptor beta chain was obtained from a study of chemoradiotherapy in HPV16-positive cancers. As for the study in general: Candidate HPV-specific clones and shared TCR motifs came from two HPV16-positive patients.

V was trimmed by 1 base and J by 10 bases, leaving 9 bases between them. This CDR3 is built from 12 residues. The germline V gene encodes CDR1 SGHDT and CDR2 YYEEEE. Regarding the study as a whole: HPV-specific T cells were functionally defined from only a couple of HPV16-positive patients. Better recurrence-free survival went with HPV-responsive T-cell expansion in HPV16-positive patients.

Repertoires were generated with immunoSEQ multiplex PCR, while TCRdb's copy carries only in-frame clones and drops some. The sample records 25,000 to 30,000 clones, over 90% being singletons. On this clone itself: Its antigen is still unknown.

The sequence came from a human donor with HPV-associated anogenital cancer. The chain recombines TRBV5-6 with TRBJ2-1; D call uncertain. The material was blood, obtained from a patient who underwent chemoradiotherapy. CDR3 amino acids: CASSLSSPEQFF. For the CDR3, the DNA is TGTGCCAGCAGCTTGTCGAGCCCGGAGCAGTTCTTC.